Reported below is one TCR beta chain. This entry belongs to a study of cytotoxic CD8 clonotypes in ibrutinib-treated CLL. Study in general: Partial response occurred in about 25 patients and complete response in 2; at median about 70 months, approximately 15 remained remitted and approximately twelve progressed.

V was clipped by 4 bases and J by 4 bases; unmatched bases: 7. In germline, CDR1 is SGHTS, CDR2 YDEGEE. The CDR3 consists of 14 residues. Assay: immunoSEQ multiplex PCR; the TCRdb copy retains only in-frame clones and omits some. The repertoire holds 140,000 to 150,000 clones, with 76% as singletons. The gene calls are TRBV5-8 and TRBJ1-2; 7 bases are shared with TRBD1. This sequence originates from a human donor with chronic lymphocytic leukemia. The material was PBMCs, obtained after 24 months of ibrutinib treatment. The CDR3: CASSVRTGRYGYTF. CDR3 nucleotide sequence: TGTGCCAGCAGCGTGCGGACAGGACGCTATGGCTACACCTTC.